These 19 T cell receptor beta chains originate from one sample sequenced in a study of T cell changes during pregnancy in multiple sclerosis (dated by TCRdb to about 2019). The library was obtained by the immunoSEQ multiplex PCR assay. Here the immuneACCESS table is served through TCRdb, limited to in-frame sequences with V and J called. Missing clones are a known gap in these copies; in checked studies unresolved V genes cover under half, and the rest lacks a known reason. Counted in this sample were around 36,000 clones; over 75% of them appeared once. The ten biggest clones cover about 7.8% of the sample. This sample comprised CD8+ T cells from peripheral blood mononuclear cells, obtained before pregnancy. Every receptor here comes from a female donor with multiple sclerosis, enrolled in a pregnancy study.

CDR3 in DNA: TGTGCCAGCAGCGAGGTTGACAGGGGCGAAGAAAAACTGTTTTTT. Translation: CASSEVDRGEEKLFF. This chain connects TRBV9 to TRBJ1-4; 8 bases agree with TRBD1. Germline V gene data show CDR1 as SGDLS and CDR2 as YYNGEE. Unmatched junction bases numbered 9, after V lost 3 bases and J lost 8 bases. This CDR3 contains 15 residues.

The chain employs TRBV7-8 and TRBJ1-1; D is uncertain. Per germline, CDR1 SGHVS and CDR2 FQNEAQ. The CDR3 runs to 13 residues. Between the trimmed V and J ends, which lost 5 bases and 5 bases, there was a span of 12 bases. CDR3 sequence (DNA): TGTGCCAGCAGCCAGCTTACGGGGACTGAAGCTTTCTTT. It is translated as CASSQLTGTEAFF.

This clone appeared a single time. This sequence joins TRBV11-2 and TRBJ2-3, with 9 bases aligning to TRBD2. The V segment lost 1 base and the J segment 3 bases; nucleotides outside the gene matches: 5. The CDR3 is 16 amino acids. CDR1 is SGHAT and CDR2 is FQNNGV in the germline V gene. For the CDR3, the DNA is TGTGCCAGCAGCTTAGTTAGCGGGAGTGTGACAGATACGCAGTATTTT. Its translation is CASSLVSGSVTDTQYF.

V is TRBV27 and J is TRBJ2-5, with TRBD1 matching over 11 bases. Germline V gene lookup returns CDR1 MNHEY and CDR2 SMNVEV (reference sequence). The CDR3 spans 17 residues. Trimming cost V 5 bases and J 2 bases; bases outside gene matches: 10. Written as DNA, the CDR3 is TGTGCCAGCAGTCGCTCCGGGACAGGGGGTCTACAAGAGACCCAGTACTTC. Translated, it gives CASSRSGTGGLQETQYF.

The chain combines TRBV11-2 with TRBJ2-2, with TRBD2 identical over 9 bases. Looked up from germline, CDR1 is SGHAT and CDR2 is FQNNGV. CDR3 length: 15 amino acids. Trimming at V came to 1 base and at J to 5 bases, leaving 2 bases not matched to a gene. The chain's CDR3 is CASSLGGRGTGELFF. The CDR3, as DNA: TGTGCCAGCAGCTTAGGCGGGAGGGGGACCGGGGAGCTGTTTTTT.

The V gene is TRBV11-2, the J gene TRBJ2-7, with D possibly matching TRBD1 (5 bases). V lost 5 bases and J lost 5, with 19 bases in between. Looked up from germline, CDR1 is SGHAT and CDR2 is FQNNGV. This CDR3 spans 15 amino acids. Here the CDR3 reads CASSHRQFNADEQYF. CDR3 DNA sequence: TGTGCCAGCAGCCATAGACAGTTCAACGCGGACGAGCAGTACTTC.

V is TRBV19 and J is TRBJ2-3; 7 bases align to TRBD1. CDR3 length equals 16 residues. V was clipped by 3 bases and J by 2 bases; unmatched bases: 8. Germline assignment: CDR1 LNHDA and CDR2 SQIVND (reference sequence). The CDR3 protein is CASSIRSGGSTDTQYF. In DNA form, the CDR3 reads TGTGCCAGTAGTATTAGGTCAGGGGGTTCCACAGATACGCAGTATTTT.

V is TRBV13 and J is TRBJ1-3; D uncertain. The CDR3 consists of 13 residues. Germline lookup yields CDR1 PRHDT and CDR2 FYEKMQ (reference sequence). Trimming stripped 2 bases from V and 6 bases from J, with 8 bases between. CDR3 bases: TGTGCCAGCAGCTTAACTAAAGTAAACACCATATATTTT. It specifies CASSLTKVNTIYF.

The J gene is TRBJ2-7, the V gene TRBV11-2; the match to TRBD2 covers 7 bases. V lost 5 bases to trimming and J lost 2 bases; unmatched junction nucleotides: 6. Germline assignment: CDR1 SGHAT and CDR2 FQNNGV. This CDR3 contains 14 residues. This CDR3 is CASSPREGTYEQYF. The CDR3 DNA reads TGTGCCAGCAGCCCCAGGGAGGGAACCTACGAGCAGTACTTC.

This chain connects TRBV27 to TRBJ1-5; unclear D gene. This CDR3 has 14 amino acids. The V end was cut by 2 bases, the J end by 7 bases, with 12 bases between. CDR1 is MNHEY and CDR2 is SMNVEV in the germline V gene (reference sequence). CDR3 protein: CASSLGRKRQPQHF. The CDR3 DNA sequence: TGTGCCAGCAGTTTAGGACGGAAGCGGCAGCCCCAGCATTTT.

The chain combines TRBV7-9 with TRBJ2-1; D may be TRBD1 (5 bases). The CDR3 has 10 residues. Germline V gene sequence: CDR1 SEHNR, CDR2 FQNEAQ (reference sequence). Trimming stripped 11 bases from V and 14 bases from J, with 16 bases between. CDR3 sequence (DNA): TGTGCCGTAGGGGCCCCCCGCGAGTTCTTC. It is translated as CAVGAPREFF.

CDR3 nucleotides: TGTGCCAGCAGCTTCCCTAATCAGCCCCAGCATTTT. This translates into CASSFPNQPQHF. The chain joins TRBV7-8 to TRBJ1-5; no clear D gene. The germline V gene has CDR1 SGHVS and CDR2 FQNEAQ. The length of the CDR3 is 12 residues. Trimming took 3 bases from V and 4 from J, leaving 4 bases between them.

As DNA, the CDR3 is TGTGCCAGCAGTTCTATCGGTGCCACTGAAGCTTTCTTT. Translating it yields CASSSIGATEAFF. The genes are TRBV27 and TRBJ1-1; D not certain. Germline values: CDR1 MNHEY, CDR2 SMNVEV (reference sequence). Trimming removed 4 bases from V and 4 bases from J, with 10 bases in between. The CDR3 sequence is 13 residues long.

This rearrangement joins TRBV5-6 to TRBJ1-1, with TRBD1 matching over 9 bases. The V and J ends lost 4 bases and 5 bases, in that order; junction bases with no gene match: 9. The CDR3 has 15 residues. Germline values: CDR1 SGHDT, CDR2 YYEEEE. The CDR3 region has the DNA TGTGCCAGCAGCGGGGGGACAGGGCTAGTGACTGAAGCTTTCTTT. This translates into CASSGGTGLVTEAFF. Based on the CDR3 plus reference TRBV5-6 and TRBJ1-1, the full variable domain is DAGVTQSPTHLIKTRGQQVTLRCSPKSGHDTVSWYQQALGQGPQFIFQYYEEEERQRGNFPDRFSGHQFPNYSSELNVNALLLGDSALYLCASSGGTGLVTEAFFGQGTRLTVV.

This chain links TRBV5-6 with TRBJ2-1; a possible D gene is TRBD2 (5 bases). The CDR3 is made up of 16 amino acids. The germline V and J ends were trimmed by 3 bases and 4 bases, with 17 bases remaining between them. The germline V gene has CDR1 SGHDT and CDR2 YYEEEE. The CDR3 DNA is TGTGCCAGCAGCTGGGCAACTAGTGGGTCGTACAATGAGCAGTTCTTC. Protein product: CASSWATSGSYNEQFF. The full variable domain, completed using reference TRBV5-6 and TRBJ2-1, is DAGVTQSPTHLIKTRGQQVTLRCSPKSGHDTVSWYQQALGQGPQFIFQYYEEEERQRGNFPDRFSGHQFPNYSSELNVNALLLGDSALYLCASSWATSGSYNEQFFGPGTRLTVL.

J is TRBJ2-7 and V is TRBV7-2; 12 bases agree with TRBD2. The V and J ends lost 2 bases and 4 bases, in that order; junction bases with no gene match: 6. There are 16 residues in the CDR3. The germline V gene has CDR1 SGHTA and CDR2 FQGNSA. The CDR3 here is CASSLWGLAGDYEQYF. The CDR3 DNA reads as TGTGCCAGCAGCTTATGGGGACTAGCGGGTGATTACGAGCAGTACTTC.

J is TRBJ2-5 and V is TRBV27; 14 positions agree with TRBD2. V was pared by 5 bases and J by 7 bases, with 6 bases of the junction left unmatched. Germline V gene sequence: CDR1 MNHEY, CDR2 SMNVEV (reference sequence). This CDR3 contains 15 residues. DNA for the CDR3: TGTGCCAGCAGTCCCCGACTAGCGGGAGGGGGGACCCAGTACTTC. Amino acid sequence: CASSPRLAGGGTQYF.

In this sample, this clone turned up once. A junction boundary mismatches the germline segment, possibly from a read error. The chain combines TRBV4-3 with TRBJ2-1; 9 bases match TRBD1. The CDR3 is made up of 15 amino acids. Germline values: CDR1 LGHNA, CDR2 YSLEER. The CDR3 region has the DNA TGCGCCAGCAGCAAAGACAGGGGGGCTTACAATGAGCAGTTCTTC. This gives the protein CASSKDRGAYNEQFF.

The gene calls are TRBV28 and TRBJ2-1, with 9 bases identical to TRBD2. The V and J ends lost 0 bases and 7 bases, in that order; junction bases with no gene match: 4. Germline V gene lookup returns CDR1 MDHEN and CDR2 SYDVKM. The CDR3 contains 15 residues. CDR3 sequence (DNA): TGTGCCAGCAGTTTATGGCGGGAGGGTGGGAATGAGCAGTTCTTC. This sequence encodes CASSLWREGGNEQFF.